This entry lists 3 T cell receptor beta chains sequenced from one sample in a study of response to subunit inactivated influenza vaccine. Via MiXCR, TCRdb re-called the RT-PCR reads, giving one row per CDR3 protein. The sample records roughly 620,000 distinct CDR3 sequences, 11% being singletons. These data were likewise used in another study, on T cells expressing NK-cell markers. According to that study: 5'RACE template switching with UMIs generated TCR beta cDNA.

The sequencing here drew on PBMCs from blood, taken on the day of vaccination. The receptors here all came from a man between 50 and 59 years old who received an inactivated influenza vaccine.

This clonotype was counted only a few times. V gene TRBV20-1 combines with J gene TRBJ2-3, with 10 bases lining up with TRBD2. The trim removed 5 bases at V and 11 bases at J, leaving 4 bases unmatched. CDR3 length equals 11 residues. Germline lookup yields CDR1 DFQATT and CDR2 SNEGSKA (reference sequence). The DNA of the CDR3 is TGCAGTGCTGGATCTAGCGGGGGGCAGTATTTT. Protein sequence: CSAGSSGGQYF.

This clonotype came up many times. The chain recombines TRBV9 with TRBJ2-5, with TRBD2 identical over 14 bases. The V and J ends lost 4 bases and 5 bases, in that order; junction bases with no gene match: 7. The CDR3 runs to 16 residues. Germline CDR1 and CDR2: SGDLS and YYNGEE. The CDR3 DNA follows: TGTGCCAGCAGCCCCAGGACTAGCGGGAGGTCGGAGACCCAGTACTTC. This translates into CASSPRTSGRSETQYF. The whole variable domain, remainder taken from reference TRBV9 and TRBJ2-5, is DSGVTQTPKHLITATGQRVTLRCSPRSGDLSVYWYQQSLDQGLQFLIQYYNGEERAKGNILERFSAQQFPDLHSELNLSSLELGDSALYFCASSPRTSGRSETQYFGPGTRLLVL.

This rearrangement joins TRBV9 to TRBJ2-3; 11 nucleotides align to TRBD1. Germline V gives CDR1 SGDLS, CDR2 YYNGEE. The CDR3 sequence is 16 residues long. Trimming removed 0 bases from V and 5 bases from J; junction bases left unmatched: 5. The DNA of the CDR3 is TGTGCCAGCAGCGTAGCCCCGGGACAGGGGGTAGATACGCAGTATTTT. Its protein product is CASSVAPGQGVDTQYF.